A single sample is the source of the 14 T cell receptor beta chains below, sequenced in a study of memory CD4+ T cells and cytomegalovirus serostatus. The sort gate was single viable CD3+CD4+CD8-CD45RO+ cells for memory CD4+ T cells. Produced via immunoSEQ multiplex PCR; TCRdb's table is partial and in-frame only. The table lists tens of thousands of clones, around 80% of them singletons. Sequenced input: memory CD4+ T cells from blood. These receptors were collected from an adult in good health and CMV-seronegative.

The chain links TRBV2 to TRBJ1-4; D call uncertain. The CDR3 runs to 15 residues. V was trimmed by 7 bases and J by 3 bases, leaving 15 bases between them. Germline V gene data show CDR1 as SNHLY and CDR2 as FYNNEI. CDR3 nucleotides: TGTGCCAGCACTCCCACCCAGGAATCTAATGAAAAACTGTTTTTT. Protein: CASTPTQESNEKLFF.

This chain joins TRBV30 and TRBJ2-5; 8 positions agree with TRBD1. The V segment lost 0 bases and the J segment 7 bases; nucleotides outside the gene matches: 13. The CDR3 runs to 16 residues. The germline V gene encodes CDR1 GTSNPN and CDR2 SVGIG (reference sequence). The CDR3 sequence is CAWSVPLPGQGATQYF. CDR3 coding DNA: TGTGCCTGGAGTGTACCCCTACCCGGACAGGGTGCGACCCAGTACTTC.

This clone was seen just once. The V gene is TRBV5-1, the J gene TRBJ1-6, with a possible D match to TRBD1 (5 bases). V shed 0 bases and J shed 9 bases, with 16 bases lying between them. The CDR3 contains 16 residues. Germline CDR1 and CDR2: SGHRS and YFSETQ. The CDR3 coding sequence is TGCGCCAGCAGCTTGGAGGGACGGGGTTTGAGTTCACCCCTCCACTTT. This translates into CASSLEGRGLSSPLHF.

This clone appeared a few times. This chain's CDR3 is CAWEYGGRTEAFF. In DNA form, the CDR3 reads TGTGCCTGGGAGTACGGGGGGAGGACTGAAGCTTTCTTT. This chain links TRBV30 with TRBJ1-1, with D possibly being TRBD1 (5 bases). Trimming pared 5 bases from V and 5 bases from J, leaving 15 bases between. The germline CDR1 and CDR2 sequences are GTSNPN and SVGIG (reference sequence). The CDR3 consists of 13 residues.

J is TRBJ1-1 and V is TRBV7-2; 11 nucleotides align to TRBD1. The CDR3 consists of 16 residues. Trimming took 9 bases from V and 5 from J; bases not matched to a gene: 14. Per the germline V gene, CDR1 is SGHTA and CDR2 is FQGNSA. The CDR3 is CASRGGGTGGRTEAFF. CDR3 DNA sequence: TGTGCCAGTCGCGGAGGGGGGACAGGGGGGAGGACTGAAGCTTTCTTT.

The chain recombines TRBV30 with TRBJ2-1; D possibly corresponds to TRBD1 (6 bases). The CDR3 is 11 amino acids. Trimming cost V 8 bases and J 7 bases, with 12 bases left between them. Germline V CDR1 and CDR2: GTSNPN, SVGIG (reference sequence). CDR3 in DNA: TGTGCCGCAGGGGCGTATAATGAGCAGTTCTTC. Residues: CAAGAYNEQFF.

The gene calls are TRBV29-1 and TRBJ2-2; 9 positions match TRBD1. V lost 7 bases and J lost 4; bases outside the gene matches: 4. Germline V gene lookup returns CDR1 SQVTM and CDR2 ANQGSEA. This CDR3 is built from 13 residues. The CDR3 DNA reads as TGCAGCGCCGGGACAGGGATCACCGGGGAGCTGTTTTTT. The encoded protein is CSAGTGITGELFF.

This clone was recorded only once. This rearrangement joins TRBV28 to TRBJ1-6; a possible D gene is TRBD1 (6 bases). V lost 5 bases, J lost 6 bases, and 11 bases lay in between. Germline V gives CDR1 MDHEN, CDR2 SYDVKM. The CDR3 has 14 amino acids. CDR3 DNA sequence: TGTGCCAGCAGTCCCTGGACAGTTAATTCACCCCTCCACTTT. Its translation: CASSPWTVNSPLHF.

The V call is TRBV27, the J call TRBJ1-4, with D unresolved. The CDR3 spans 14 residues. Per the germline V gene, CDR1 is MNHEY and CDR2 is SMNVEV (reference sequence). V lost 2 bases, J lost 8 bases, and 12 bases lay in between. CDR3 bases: TGTGCCAGCAGTTTACCGGGTCGATACGAAAAACTGTTTTTT. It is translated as CASSLPGRYEKLFF.

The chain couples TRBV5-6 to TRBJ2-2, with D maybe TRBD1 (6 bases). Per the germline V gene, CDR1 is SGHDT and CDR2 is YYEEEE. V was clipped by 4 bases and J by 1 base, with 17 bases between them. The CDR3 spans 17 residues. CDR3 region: CASSTPWTEMNTGELFF. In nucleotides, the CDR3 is TGTGCCAGCAGCACGCCATGGACAGAGATGAACACCGGGGAGCTGTTTTTT.

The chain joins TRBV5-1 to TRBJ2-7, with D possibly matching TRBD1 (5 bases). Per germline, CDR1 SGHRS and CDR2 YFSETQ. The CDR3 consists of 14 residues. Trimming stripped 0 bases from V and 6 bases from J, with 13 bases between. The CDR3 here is CASSLESTGTEQYF. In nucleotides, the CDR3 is TGCGCCAGCAGCTTGGAGTCTACAGGTACCGAGCAGTACTTC.

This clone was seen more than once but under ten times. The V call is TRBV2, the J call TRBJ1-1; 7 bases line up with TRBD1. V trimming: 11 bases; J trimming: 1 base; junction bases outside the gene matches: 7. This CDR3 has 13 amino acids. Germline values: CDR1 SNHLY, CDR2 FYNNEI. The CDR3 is CAGRGGRNTEAFF. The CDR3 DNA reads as TGTGCCGGTCGAGGGGGCCGGAACACTGAAGCTTTCTTT.

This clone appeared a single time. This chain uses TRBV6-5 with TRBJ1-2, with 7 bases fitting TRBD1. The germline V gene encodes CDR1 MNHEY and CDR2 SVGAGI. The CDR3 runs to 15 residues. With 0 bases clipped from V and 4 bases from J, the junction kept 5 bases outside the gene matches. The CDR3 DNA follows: TGTGCCAGCAGTTACTCAGGGGGCGGAGGCTATGGCTACACCTTC. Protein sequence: CASSYSGGGGYGYTF.

The CDR3 is CASSRGRETQYF. The CDR3 coding sequence is TGTGCCAGCAGTAGGGGCCGGGAGACCCAGTACTTC. This sequence joins TRBV6-6 and TRBJ2-5, with a weak D call TRBD1 (5 bases). This CDR3 comprises 12 residues. From germline, CDR1 is MNHNY and CDR2 SVGAGI (reference sequence). V was clipped by 5 bases and J by 5 bases, with 9 bases between them.